This T cell receptor (beta chain) was retrieved from a study of cytomegalovirus exposure and HLA in healthy donors. Study observations and caveats: Apparent HLA restriction characterized most CMV-associated TCR beta chains in a later analysis.

Germline V gene sequence: CDR1 MGHRA, CDR2 YSYEKL. V lost 0 bases and J 7 bases, leaving 7 bases between the germline ends. The CDR3 spans 13 residues. Concerning this clone: Its antigen remains unidentified.

The PCR had 60 Vbeta and 13 Jbeta primers. The assay was immunoSEQ multiplex PCR, and TCRdb's table has in-frame clones only and misses some. The table lists more than 80,000 clones, about 70% of them singletons. This chain joins TRBV4-1 and TRBJ1-5, with D uncertain. The source of this sequence is a woman between 45 and 65 years old in good health and CMV-seropositive. Specimen: PBMCs. The DNA for the CDR3 is TGCGCCAGCAGCCAAGATCCGAGGCAGCCCCAGCATTTT. This codes for CASSQDPRQPQHF.